This T cell receptor beta chain is from a study of blood T cell repertoires in COVID-19 (TCRdb year 2020). For the study in its entirety: Samples covering the acute and convalescent phases of COVID-19 were provided by collaborators in the United States, Italy and Spain. Samples came from the ongoing ImmuneRACE study (first 160 participants) plus 1,254 subjects from 6 global collaborators. The sample metadata nearly always contained a de-identified subject ID, COVID-19 status, age in years and sex. Where available, HLA class I and class II types were taken from metadata supplied by the sample provider and were not determined by assay-based typing. The prospective study material was composed of cDNA or gDNA derived from T cells, B-cell-depleted T cells, or PBMCs. The repertoires were released in a freely available public database meant as a resource for research on the immune response to SARS-CoV-2. The dataset comprised deeply sampled blood TCRbeta repertoires from subjects exposed to, actively infected with, or recovered from COVID-19. Results the study describes overall, beyond this receptor: How much clinical and demographic metadata was included differed by source and by participant, and the metadata was provided uncurated.

Germline trimming amounts to 7 bases on V and 8 bases on J, with 7 as the count of junction bases outside the gene matches. As encoded in the germline V gene (reference sequence), CDR1 is LNHDA while CDR2 is SQIVND. The CDR3, cysteine through phenylalanine, is 13 amino acids long. Kept here is only the CDR3 DNA, which spans 39 bases and is read in frame from base 1. Participants in the prospective study were aged about 18 to 95 years, lived in 20 to 25 United States geographic areas, and enrolled through a virtual design. To assign participants to cohorts, the prospective study relied on clinical history that participants themselves reported in a screening survey and a study questionnaire. In the prospective study, mobile phlebotomists collected whole blood, serum and a nasopharyngeal or oropharyngeal swab from each participant. Additional blood draws and questionnaires over an approximately 2-month period could optionally be provided by prospective study participants. Prospective study blood samples were shipped either frozen or at room temperature before DNA extraction.

Worth noting for this clone: It has no known antigen specificity. Per-nucleotide qualities are absent, and no much larger clonotype sits a single base away.

TCRbeta CDR3 regions were amplified from genomic DNA by means of the immunoSEQ Assay, a bias-controlled multiplex PCR. On the authors' methods: The number of nucleated cells in each sample was estimated from the amplification of reference gene primers within the assay. To quantify the absolute abundance of each unique TCRbeta CDR3 rearrangement, sequence reads were collapsed and filtered. For each sample, productive Simpson clonality was calculated as the square root of Simpson's diversity index over productive rearrangements. TCRdb obtained this table from immuneACCESS and retained in-frame rearrangements with V and J assigned. These tables miss some clones; where compared with another copy, unresolved V genes account for less than half of the shortfall, and the remainder is unexplained. That table furnishes V, J and clone size, whereas the DNA furnished D and trimming. This sample gives approximately 53,000 clones in total; around 80% of them show up just once. Clones ranked in the top ten supply about 5.8% of the sample.

The sample comprised PBMCs or T cells enriched from blood (not recorded which). The chain couples TRBV19 to TRBJ1-2, with 10 bases matching TRBD1. The TCR originated in a woman in her fifties or sixties with acute COVID-19. The CDR3 region has the sequence CASTRTGGGGYTF. The DNA is TGTGCCAGTACCCGGACAGGGGGAGGCGGCTACACCTTC.